Shown below are 18 T cell receptor beta chains from a single sample sequenced in a study of shared clonotypes between healthy human individuals. This table comes from immunoSEQ multiplex PCR, and its TCRdb copy is limited to in-frame clones, with some not included. The table has about 1.1 million clones, more than 75% seen once. Sample: memory CD4+ T cells from PBMCs. The subset is: CD45RA-negative fraction. Every receptor here comes from a young man in good health. Some clones in this sample may be carry-over from other donors' samples.

The gene calls are TRBV25-1 and TRBJ2-5; D not resolved. Trimming cost V 6 bases and J 5 bases, with 7 bases left between them. Germline V gene lookup returns CDR1 MGHDK and CDR2 SYGVNS. CDR3 length equals 11 residues. For the CDR3, the DNA is TGTGCCAGCAGGCGTACGGAGACCCAGTACTTC. Its protein product is CASRRTETQYF.

The chain couples TRBV28 to TRBJ2-7, with D hard to call. The germline V and J ends were trimmed by 4 bases and 5 bases, with 9 bases remaining between them. The CDR3 covers 12 residues. The V gene's germline CDR1 is MDHEN and CDR2 SYDVKM. The CDR3 nucleotides read TGTGCCAGCAGTTCGGCCTTTAACGAGCAGTACTTC. Translation gives CASSSAFNEQYF.

The chain carries TRBV9 and TRBJ2-7; D is perhaps TRBD2 (5 bases). The CDR3 has 16 amino acids. The V gene's germline CDR1 is SGDLS and CDR2 YYNGEE. Trimming left V 4 bases short and J 2 bases short, with 19 bases between. CDR3 residues: CASSPQPGSVAYEQYF. In DNA form, the CDR3 reads TGTGCCAGCAGCCCTCAACCGGGATCGGTCGCCTACGAGCAGTACTTC.

The genes are TRBV5-1 and TRBJ2-2; D gene uncertain. The CDR3 consists of 16 residues. Trimming stripped 4 bases from V and 0 bases from J, with 13 bases between. Germline loops: CDR1 SGHRS, CDR2 YFSETQ. As DNA, the CDR3 is TGCGCCAGCAGCAGGGCCTTTGAGACGAACACCGGGGAGCTGTTTTTT. Protein: CASSRAFETNTGELFF. The whole variable domain, remainder taken from reference TRBV5-1 and TRBJ2-2, is KAGVTQTPRYLIKTRGQQVTLSCSPISGHRSVSWYQQTPGQGLQFLFEYFSETQRNKGNFPGRFSGRQFSNSRSEMNVSTLELGDSALYLCASSRAFETNTGELFFGEGSRLTVL.

The V call is TRBV11-2, the J call TRBJ2-5, with 8 bases fitting TRBD1. The J call may be incorrect, as the DNA end agrees better with TRBJ2-7. Germline CDR1 reads SGHAT; CDR2 reads FQNNGV. This CDR3 spans 14 amino acids. CDR3 DNA sequence: TGTGCCAGCAGCCCCCGACAGGGGCCCTACGAGCAGTACTTC. Residues: CASSPRQGPYEQYF.

This clone was recorded a few times. This chain uses TRBV27 with TRBJ2-3; D is undetermined. Per the germline V gene, CDR1 is MNHEY and CDR2 is SMNVEV (reference sequence). The V and J ends lost 7 bases and 5 bases respectively, with 13 bases between them. This CDR3 spans 13 amino acids. CDR3 bases: TGTGCCAGCACACTAATCCCCGGAGATACGCAGTATTTT. This codes for CASTLIPGDTQYF.

The rearrangement joins TRBV6-1 to TRBJ1-5; 8 nucleotides line up with TRBD1. This CDR3 is 15 amino acids long. Germline-derived CDR1 and CDR2 are MNHNS and SASEGT. V gave up 6 bases and J gave up 7 bases; unmatched junction bases: 11. Written as DNA, the CDR3 is TGTGCCAGCAGGGTAGAGGACAGGGTGCGGCAGCCCCAGCATTTT. Translating gives CASRVEDRVRQPQHF.

The V and J genes are TRBV28 and TRBJ1-5, with TRBD1 as a possible D gene (5 bases). CDR1 is MDHEN and CDR2 is SYDVKM in the germline V gene. V lost 6 bases and J lost 6, with 15 bases in between. The CDR3 contains 14 residues. The DNA of the CDR3 is TGTGCCAGCAGCCGAAGGTCAGGGAGTCAGCCCCAGCATTTT. This gives the protein CASSRRSGSQPQHF.

J is TRBJ1-1 and V is TRBV5-1; TRBD1 is a possible D gene (5 bases). V lost 4 bases to trimming and J lost 7 bases, with 14 bases between them. Germline CDR1 SGHRS, CDR2 YFSETQ. CDR3 length equals 13 residues. CDR3 bases: TGCGCCAGCAGCCGGGGGACGGCTATTGAAGCTTTCTTT. Its translation: CASSRGTAIEAFF.

The V gene is TRBV5-1, the J gene TRBJ2-7, with 9 bases lining up with TRBD1. The junction had 8 bases not matched to a gene; V was cut back by 0 bases and J by 7 bases. From germline, CDR1 is SGHRS and CDR2 YFSETQ. This CDR3 has 15 residues. Here the CDR3 reads CASSLASGGQGEQYF. The DNA for the CDR3 is TGCGCCAGCAGCTTGGCGTCGGGAGGACAGGGGGAGCAGTACTTC.

This clone was detected a few times. The chain employs TRBV5-1 and TRBJ2-2, with a weak D call TRBD1 (6 bases). The V end was cut by 3 bases, the J end by 6 bases, with 9 bases between. Germline lookup yields CDR1 SGHRS and CDR2 YFSETQ. This CDR3 region has 13 residues. CDR3 coding DNA: TGCGCCAGCAGCTATTCAGGGGCCGGGGAGCTGTTTTTT. Translated: CASSYSGAGELFF.

Many counts were recorded for this clone. V and J are TRBV7-9 and TRBJ2-1, with 8 bases identical to TRBD1. The CDR3 is 15 amino acids. J lost 6 bases, V lost 5 bases, and 9 bases had no gene match. Germline CDR1 reads SEHNR; CDR2 reads FQNEAQ (reference sequence). The DNA of the CDR3 is TGTGCCAGCAGCCCCCGACCGGACAGGGCCAATGAGCAGTTCTTC. Translated, it gives CASSPRPDRANEQFF.

CDR3 amino acids: CASSLRYVNEQFF. The CDR3 DNA follows: TGTGCCAGCAGTTTGCGGTATGTCAATGAGCAGTTCTTC. V is TRBV28 and J is TRBJ2-1; D gene uncertain. This CDR3 contains 13 residues. Looked up from germline, CDR1 is MDHEN and CDR2 is SYDVKM. Trimming took 3 bases from V and 6 from J, leaving 9 bases between them.

The CDR3 region has the DNA TGCGCCAGCAGCTTGGGGTCGGCTACCTACGAGCAGTACTTC. Amino acid sequence: CASSLGSATYEQYF. The rearrangement joins TRBV5-1 to TRBJ2-7, with D uncertain. The V end was cut by 0 bases, the J end by 2 bases, with 9 bases between. The CDR3 sequence is 14 residues long. Germline-derived CDR1 and CDR2 are SGHRS and YFSETQ.

The chain employs TRBV6-5 and TRBJ2-3; D call uncertain. Germline lookup yields CDR1 MNHEY and CDR2 SVGAGI. This CDR3 contains 11 residues. V was shortened by 5 bases and J by 6 bases, with 6 bases between the two germline ends. The CDR3 DNA reads as TGTGCCAGCAGTCCTATGGATACGCAGTATTTT. It specifies CASSPMDTQYF.

This clone occurred once. V gene TRBV21-1 combines with J gene TRBJ2-5. Matching the DNA end better, TRBJ2-7 makes the J call doubtful. TRBV21-1 is a documented pseudogene. CDR3 length equals 13 residues. DNA for the CDR3: TGTGCCAGCCTCCGGACGCCGGCCTACGAGCAGTACTTC. Residues: CASLRTPAYEQYF.

The chain uses TRBV5-1 and TRBJ2-7, with a possible D match to TRBD2 (5 bases). CDR3 length equals 14 residues. Germline V gives CDR1 SGHRS, CDR2 YFSETQ. The V end lost 6 bases, the J end lost 1 base, and 14 bases lay between the germline ends. The CDR3 here is CASTYGETSYEQYF. The DNA for the CDR3 is TGCGCCAGCACCTACGGGGAGACTTCCTACGAGCAGTACTTC.

The chain has TRBV5-1 and TRBJ2-2, with 10 bases that match TRBD2. The CDR3 is made up of 15 amino acids. V lost 0 bases to trimming and J lost 6 bases; unmatched junction nucleotides: 2. From germline, CDR1 is SGHRS and CDR2 YFSETQ. The CDR3 sequence: CASSLESGRAGELFF. CDR3 nucleotides: TGCGCCAGCAGCTTGGAGAGCGGGAGGGCCGGGGAGCTGTTTTTT.